This T cell receptor (beta chain) derives from a study of CXCR3-negative and CXCR3-positive naive CD8 T cells. Regarding the study as a whole: With respect to TRBV-TRBJ usage, naive CXCR3-negative and CXCR3-positive cells were similar; memory differed. CXCR3-positive naive cells carried more hydrophobic TRB CDR3s than CXCR3-negative ones.

Remarks on this clonotype: Antigen unknown.

This CDR3 contains 13 residues. Germline lookup yields CDR1 SGHDN and CDR2 FVKESK. Libraries of TRB cDNA were made by 5' RACE and carried UMIs. TCRdb reanalyzed the 5' RACE reads, giving one entry per CDR3 protein sequence and no DNA. The sample holds 75,000 or so distinct CDR3 sequences. Approximately 300,000 cells per CD8+ T cell subset were flow-sorted in triplicate. This rearrangement joins TRBV14 to TRBJ1-1. The TCR sequence derives from a human donor in good health. Some clones in this sample may be carry-over from other donors' samples. Sequenced sample: naive CXCR3- CD8+ T cells from blood. The subset denotes: CD45RO-CCR7+CD27+CD95- naive CD8+ T cells lacking CXCR3 (TNR3-). CDR3: CASSGPLNTEAFF.